What follows are 32 T cell receptor beta chains derived from one specimen sequenced in a study of T cells in tumors after PD-1 blockade. TCRdb keeps only in-frame clones here, not all; method: immunoSEQ multiplex PCR. This table holds around 50,000 clones, 75% to 85% found once. Sequencing used PBMCs, obtained before anti-PD-1 treatment. The origin of the receptors is a human donor with basal cell carcinoma.

This rearrangement joins TRBV6-5 to TRBJ1-3; TRBD1 matches 9 bases. The V and J ends lost 7 bases and 4 bases, in that order; junction bases with no gene match: 5. The germline V gene has CDR1 MNHEY and CDR2 SVGAGI. The CDR3 covers 14 residues. The CDR3 bases are TGTGCCAGCACGGACAGGGGAAAAGGAAACACCATATATTTT. Protein sequence: CASTDRGKGNTIYF.

The chain combines TRBV6-5 with TRBJ2-5; the match to TRBD1 covers 7 bases. The CDR3 is 13 residues long. CDR1 and CDR2 from the germline V gene are MNHEY and SVGAGI. J gave up 3 bases and V 6 bases, and 4 bases lay outside the gene matches. DNA for the CDR3: TGTGCCAGCAGGTGGGACAGAAAAGAGACCCAGTACTTC. Its protein product is CASRWDRKETQYF.

This rearrangement joins TRBV4-1 to TRBJ2-7; the D gene could be TRBD1 or TRBD2 (5 bases each). The germline V gene has CDR1 MGHRA and CDR2 YSYEKL. The CDR3 is made up of 14 amino acids. Trimming shortened V by 7 bases and J by 6 bases, and 19 bases separated the two germline ends. The CDR3, as DNA: TGCGCCAGCACCAAAGATCACGGGGCGGGCGAGCAGTACTTC. The encoded protein is CASTKDHGAGEQYF.

The CDR3 here is CASSHRQRPTVGDTQYF. In DNA form, the CDR3 reads TGTGCCAGCAGCCATAGGCAGCGGCCAACTGTAGGGGATACGCAGTATTTT. V gene TRBV7-2 combines with J gene TRBJ2-3; D might be TRBD2 (5 bases). This CDR3 region has 17 residues. The germline CDR1 and CDR2 sequences are SGHTA and FQGNSA. V was pared by 5 bases and J by 6 bases, with 24 bases between. Using reference TRBV7-2 and TRBJ2-3 for the parts outside the CDR3, the full variable domain is GAGVSQSPSNKVTEKGKDVELRCDPISGHTALYWYRQSLGQGLEFLIYFQGNSAPDKSGLPSDRFSAERTGGSVSTLTIQRTQQEDSAVYLCASSHRQRPTVGDTQYFGPGTRLTVL.

The V call is TRBV27, the J call TRBJ2-1; D is unresolved. V gave up 4 bases and J gave up 1 base, with 5 bases separating them. CDR1 MNHEY and CDR2 SMNVEV come from the germline V gene (reference sequence). This CDR3 has 13 amino acids. CDR3 residues: CASSWLSYNEQFF. CDR3 DNA: TGTGCCAGCAGTTGGCTATCCTACAATGAGCAGTTCTTC.

This chain joins TRBV30 and TRBJ2-7; 7 bases match TRBD1. CDR1 is GTSNPN and CDR2 is SVGIG in the germline V gene (reference sequence). The CDR3 runs 13 residues. With 0 bases clipped from V and 7 bases from J, the junction kept 6 bases outside the gene matches. The CDR3 region is CAWSVRPGGEQYF. The CDR3 coding sequence is TGTGCCTGGAGTGTACGGCCAGGGGGAGAGCAGTACTTC.

This clone was picked up one time. The rearrangement uses TRBV5-5 and TRBJ1-1, with TRBD1 matching 8 bases. Germline CDR1 SGHKS, CDR2 YYEKEE (reference sequence). This CDR3 contains 16 residues. The V segment lost 4 bases and the J segment 5 bases; nucleotides outside the gene matches: 13. The DNA of the CDR3 is TGTGCCAGCAGCCTGACTAAGACAGGGGCAGGGACTGAAGCTTTCTTT. It encodes CASSLTKTGAGTEAFF.

This clone counts as medium-sized. This chain connects TRBV28 to TRBJ2-7, with 7 bases that match TRBD1. After removal of 1 base from V and 1 base from J, the junction contained 7 bases not matched to a gene. The CDR3 runs to 16 residues. CDR1 and CDR2 from the germline V gene are MDHEN and SYDVKM. This CDR3 is CASSLSRDRISYEQYF. DNA for the CDR3: TGTGCCAGCAGTTTATCCCGGGACAGAATTTCCTACGAGCAGTACTTC. Variable domain in full (rest from reference TRBV28 and TRBJ2-7): DVKVTQSSRYLVKRTGEKVFLECVQDMDHENMFWYRQDPGLGLRLIYFSYDVKMKEKGDIPEGYSVSREKKERFSLILESASTNQTSMYLCASSLSRDRISYEQYFGPGTRLTVT.

The V call is TRBV5-1, the J call TRBJ2-3; 12 bases agree with TRBD2. Germline assignment: CDR1 SGHRS and CDR2 YFSETQ. With 3 bases clipped from V and 5 bases from J, the junction kept 7 bases outside the gene matches. This CDR3 is 16 amino acids long. DNA for the CDR3: TGCGCCAGCAGCTCTAGGACTAGCGGGACGGTAGATACGCAGTATTTT. Its protein is CASSSRTSGTVDTQYF. The variable domain in full, completed from reference TRBV5-1 and TRBJ2-3, reads KAGVTQTPRYLIKTRGQQVTLSCSPISGHRSVSWYQQTPGQGLQFLFEYFSETQRNKGNFPGRFSGRQFSNSRSEMNVSTLELGDSALYLCASSSRTSGTVDTQYFGPGTRLTVL.

The chain combines TRBV19 with TRBJ2-3; 7 nucleotides match TRBD1. Germline V gene data show CDR1 as LNHDA and CDR2 as SQIVND (reference sequence). The CDR3 consists of 15 residues. Trimming took 5 bases from V and 0 from J; bases not matched to a gene: 5. The CDR3 sequence: CASSFDRASTDTQYF. CDR3 nucleotide sequence: TGTGCCAGTAGTTTCGACAGGGCTAGCACAGATACGCAGTATTTT.

V and J are TRBV6-6 and TRBJ1-3; 8 positions match TRBD1. In germline, CDR1 is MNHNY, CDR2 SVGAGI (reference sequence). Germline trimming cut 6 bases from V and 4 bases from J; bases unmatched to any gene: 11. CDR3 length: 16 residues. The CDR3 is CASRLGQGLSGNTIYF. In DNA form, the CDR3 reads TGTGCCAGCAGACTAGGACAGGGATTATCCGGAAACACCATATATTTT.

This clone has only a few counts. The CDR3 here is CASSSRSEGGANVLTF. The CDR3, as DNA: TGTGCCAGTAGTTCTCGCAGCGAAGGCGGGGCCAACGTCCTGACTTTC. V and J are TRBV19 and TRBJ2-6; D is ambiguous. V lost 5 bases, J lost 4 bases, and 15 bases lay in between. Germline V CDR1 and CDR2: LNHDA, SQIVND (reference sequence). The CDR3 loop spans 16 amino acids.

The genes are TRBV24-1 and TRBJ2-1; D is undetermined. CDR1 is KGHDR and CDR2 is SFDVKD in the germline V gene. The V end was cut by 3 bases, the J end by 2 bases, with 10 bases between. CDR3 size: 15 residues. CDR3 sequence reads: CATSDLRQAYNEQFF. DNA of the CDR3: TGTGCCACCAGTGATCTTCGGCAAGCCTACAATGAGCAGTTCTTC.

This chain links TRBV5-1 with TRBJ2-5, with unresolved D. With 2 bases removed from V and 5 bases from J, the gap between germline ends came to 19 bases. The CDR3 length is 16 residues. In germline, CDR1 is SGHRS, CDR2 YFSETQ. In nucleotides, the CDR3 is TGCGCCAGCAGCTTCAGAGGCTCCCTCTTGGGGGAGACCCAGTACTTC. The encoded protein is CASSFRGSLLGETQYF.

Only one count was recorded for this clone. The chain carries TRBV19 and TRBJ2-7, with 13 nucleotides matching TRBD2. This CDR3 has 16 residues. The trim removed 2 bases at V and 2 bases at J, leaving 3 bases unmatched. Germline assignment: CDR1 LNHDA and CDR2 SQIVND (reference sequence). The CDR3 sequence is CASSIILAGGPYEQYF. CDR3 bases: TGTGCCAGTAGTATAATACTAGCGGGAGGGCCCTACGAGCAGTACTTC.

This sequence joins TRBV27 and TRBJ2-7, with D unclear. The germline V and J ends were trimmed by 3 bases and 3 bases, with 6 bases remaining between them. CDR3 size: 12 residues. CDR1 is MNHEY, CDR2 SMNVEV, per germline (reference sequence). CDR3 in DNA: TGTGCCAGCAGTTTGAATGGCTACGAGCAGTACTTC. Its protein product is CASSLNGYEQYF.

The chain carries TRBV7-3 and TRBJ2-1; D is undetermined. The germline V gene has CDR1 SGHTA and CDR2 FQGTGA. V lost 5 bases, J lost 5 bases, and 10 bases lay in between. The CDR3 consists of 13 residues. The CDR3 region is CASSPGPNNEQFF. Written as DNA, the CDR3 is TGTGCCAGCAGCCCCGGACCTAACAATGAGCAGTTCTTC.

V gene TRBV6-5 combines with J gene TRBJ1-6; no definite D call. V was trimmed by 7 bases and J by 7 bases, leaving 11 bases between them. The germline V gene encodes CDR1 MNHEY and CDR2 SVGAGI. The CDR3 covers 13 residues. The CDR3 loop is CASNDDGNSPLHF. Here the CDR3 DNA reads TGTGCCAGCAACGACGACGGGAATTCACCCCTCCACTTT.

Only one count was recorded for this clone. The chain employs TRBV28 and TRBJ2-7, with TRBD1 identical over 9 bases. The germline V gene encodes CDR1 MDHEN and CDR2 SYDVKM. Losses at the gene ends were 4 bases for V and 3 bases for J; bases not matched to a gene: 7. This CDR3 contains 15 residues. CDR3 DNA sequence: TGTGCCAGCAGTTACTCGGGACAGGGTGTCTACGAGCAGTACTTC. Translation gives CASSYSGQGVYEQYF.

The rearrangement joins TRBV5-1 to TRBJ2-7; D is uncertain. The CDR3 has 11 residues. V was cut by 3 bases and J by 7 bases, with 8 bases left in between. Germline CDR1 is SGHRS and CDR2 is YFSETQ. The CDR3 DNA reads as TGCGCCAGCAGCTCAGGAGCGGAGCAGTACTTC. Protein: CASSSGAEQYF.

This clone has only a few counts. The CDR3 protein is CASSTGTGTEGYTF. CDR3 bases: TGTGCCAGCAGCACGGGGACAGGGACGGAAGGCTACACCTTC. The chain uses TRBV4-2 and TRBJ1-2; 9 bases are shared with TRBD1. Trimming took 5 bases from V and 8 from J; bases not matched to a gene: 9. CDR1 is LGHNA and CDR2 is YNFKEQ in the germline V gene. CDR3 length: 14 amino acids.

The chain uses TRBV29-1 and TRBJ2-1; 9 nucleotides align to TRBD2. The CDR3 covers 14 residues. From germline, CDR1 is SQVTM and CDR2 ANQGSEA. V lost 7 bases to trimming and J lost 0 bases; unmatched junction nucleotides: 4. CDR3 protein: CSGISGSSYNEQFF. CDR3 nucleotide sequence: TGCAGCGGCATTAGCGGGAGCTCCTACAATGAGCAGTTCTTC.

The chain is built from TRBV7-6 and TRBJ2-6; D is unclear. Germline V lookup: CDR1 SGHVS, CDR2 FNYEAQ. Trimming stripped 2 bases from V and 7 bases from J, with 3 bases between. The CDR3 extends over 12 amino acids. The CDR3 nucleotides are TGTGCCAGCAGCTTAAACGCCAACGTCCTGACTTTC. Protein sequence: CASSLNANVLTF.

This chain links TRBV5-1 with TRBJ2-3, with 7 nucleotides matching TRBD1. The CDR3 length is 15 residues. The germline V gene encodes CDR1 SGHRS and CDR2 YFSETQ. Losses at the gene ends were 4 bases for V and 4 bases for J; bases not matched to a gene: 9. This CDR3 reads CASSPDRIGADTQYF. CDR3 bases: TGCGCCAGCAGCCCGGACAGGATTGGAGCAGATACGCAGTATTTT.

The V and J genes are TRBV4-2 and TRBJ2-2; TRBD2 agrees at 10 bases. V lost 0 bases and J lost 6; bases outside the gene matches: 10. The CDR3 extends over 18 amino acids. The germline V gene has CDR1 LGHNA and CDR2 YNFKEQ. CDR3 bases: TGTGCCAGCAGCCAAGACCCCATAGCGGGAGGAATGGCCGGGGAGCTGTTTTTT. Its translation is CASSQDPIAGGMAGELFF.

This clone was counted a few times. This sequence joins TRBV10-1 and TRBJ2-5, with D perhaps matching TRBD1 (6 bases). Deletions cut 3 bases from V and 5 bases from J, with 19 bases between. The CDR3 consists of 16 residues. Germline V lookup: CDR1 WNHNN, CDR2 SYGVQD (reference sequence). This CDR3 reads CASSEFGQGQGETQYF. The CDR3 DNA follows: TGCGCCAGCAGTGAATTCGGGCAGGGGCAGGGGGAGACCCAGTACTTC.

This clone was seen a few times. The gene calls are TRBV5-6 and TRBJ2-1; D perhaps matches TRBD1 (5 bases). The CDR3 is 17 amino acids. Per the germline V gene, CDR1 is SGHDT and CDR2 is YYEEEE. Trimming removed 0 bases from V and 0 bases from J, with 13 bases in between. CDR3 loop: CASSLGGATLSYNEQFF. The CDR3 DNA reads TGTGCCAGCAGCTTGGGTGGGGCGACCCTCTCCTACAATGAGCAGTTCTTC.

This clone has a handful of counts. This chain uses TRBV28 with TRBJ1-2, with unresolved D. Trimming removed 7 bases at V and 5 bases at J, with 5 bases between. Looked up from germline, CDR1 is MDHEN and CDR2 is SYDVKM. The CDR3 is 10 residues long. The CDR3 spells CASTSYGYTF. In DNA, the CDR3 is TGTGCCAGCACCTCTTATGGCTACACCTTC.

The V and J genes are TRBV7-2 and TRBJ2-1; the match to TRBD2 covers 8 bases. The trim removed 1 base at V and 5 bases at J, leaving 4 bases unmatched. This CDR3 is 15 amino acids long. Germline loops: CDR1 SGHTA, CDR2 FQGNSA. CDR3 coding DNA: TGTGCCAGCAGCTTAGACGGGGGGGGAGACAATGAGCAGTTCTTC. Protein sequence: CASSLDGGGDNEQFF. The variable domain in full, with the rest retrieved from reference TRBV7-2 and TRBJ2-1, is GAGVSQSPSNKVTEKGKDVELRCDPISGHTALYWYRQSLGQGLEFLIYFQGNSAPDKSGLPSDRFSAERTGGSVSTLTIQRTQQEDSAVYLCASSLDGGGDNEQFFGPGTRLTVL.

This clone was picked up one time. The rearrangement joins TRBV6-6 to TRBJ2-7, with a weak D call TRBD2 (6 bases). V dropped 6 bases and J dropped 5 bases, with 14 bases sitting between them. CDR3 length equals 13 residues. Germline values: CDR1 MNHNY, CDR2 SVGAGI (reference sequence). The CDR3 region is CASSRRGGNEQYF. The DNA for the CDR3 is TGTGCCAGCAGCCGTCGGGGCGGGAACGAGCAGTACTTC.

This chain joins TRBV10-1 and TRBJ1-5, with no clear D. Trimming stripped 2 bases from V and 9 bases from J, with 11 bases between. Germline V CDR1 and CDR2: WNHNN, SYGVQD (reference sequence). The CDR3 loop spans 13 amino acids. The CDR3 protein is CASSEAGPRPQHF. As DNA, the CDR3 is TGCGCCAGCAGTGAGGCCGGTCCTCGGCCCCAGCATTTT.

The chain uses TRBV24-1 and TRBJ2-3, with D possibly TRBD1 on 5 matching bases. The CDR3 sequence is 13 residues long. Germline V gives CDR1 KGHDR, CDR2 SFDVKD. Deletions cut 6 bases from V and 3 bases from J, with 9 bases between. The CDR3 protein is CATSQGVTDTQYF. CDR3 coding DNA: TGTGCCACCAGTCAGGGTGTGACAGATACGCAGTATTTT.